This T cell receptor (beta chain) was obtained from a study of cytomegalovirus exposure and HLA in healthy donors. Study observations and caveats: Later analysis reportedly placed an Asian-associated ancestry cluster below the roughly 680-donor mean in N-insertions.

For this clone: Its antigen is not known.

Per germline, CDR1 SGHVS and CDR2 FQNEAQ. The CDR3 runs 16 residues. J was trimmed by 8 bases and V by 10 bases; bases with no gene match: 19. 13 Jbeta primers and 60 Vbeta primers were used for the PCR. Sequencing was performed with immunoSEQ multiplex PCR; in TCRdb, only in-frame clones are kept and a portion is missing. The table shows about 170,000 clones, with 72% occurring only once. This TCR came from a human donor in good health. The J gene is TRBJ2-1, the V gene TRBV7-8; 8 bases fit TRBD1. The specimen was PBMCs. CDR3 loop: CATPPQGAISNDEQFF. DNA for the CDR3: TGTGCCACCCCCCCGCAGGGGGCTATCTCCAACGATGAGCAGTTCTTC.